This TCR beta chain came from a study of beta chain features in type 1 diabetes. In the case of this clone: What it binds is unknown.

Reverse transcription of all isolated RNA meant that expressed TCRB transcripts were sequenced. Sequencing of naive, central memory and regulatory T cell samples gave an average of roughly 4 million reads. Sequenced by immunoSEQ multiplex PCR; TCRdb stores in-frame clones only, minus some. The table lists fewer than 350,000 clones, roughly a fifth of them singletons. Study outcomes and limitations: More deletions and fewer insertions at VDJ junctions were seen in type 1 diabetes patients.

V gave up 0 bases and J gave up 2 bases, with 11 bases separating them. The CDR3 spans 15 residues. Germline V gene lookup returns CDR1 GTSNPN and CDR2 SVGIG (reference sequence). This chain uses TRBV30 with TRBJ1-5; D call uncertain. This sequence originates from a woman under 30 in good health. The sample comprised naive CD4+ T cells from blood. This CDR3 reads CAWSVPNLRNQPQHF. The CDR3 nucleotides are TGTGCCTGGAGTGTACCTAACCTCCGCAATCAGCCCCAGCATTTT.